These T cell receptor beta chains were read from a single sample in a study of regulatory T cells in long-lasting Graves disease. MiXCR, run by TCRdb on the multiplex PCR reads, gives a single entry per CDR3 protein. The table records about 470,000 distinct CDR3 sequences, about 16% of them present only once. The data also belong to a second study, concerning T cells in Graves' hyperthyroidism and ophthalmopathy.

The source was peripheral blood mononuclear cells (PBMCs), collected at new diagnosis, from a patient treated with antithyroid drugs. The receptor set was obtained from a woman younger than 45 with Graves disease. Both conserved end residues are part of each CDR3. D genes are given only for firm matches.

CSARSTLGAPNEQFF TRBJ2-1 TRBV20-1 - 15
CSAPKAGADNEQFF TRBJ2-1 TRBV20-1 TRBD2 14
CASSVEGLARETQYF TRBJ2-5 TRBV9 TRBD2 15
CASSLAVANTEAFF TRBJ1-1 TRBV11-2 - 14
CASSQDPGARSGANVLTF TRBJ2-6 TRBV14 - 18
CASRPGTGDEQFF TRBJ2-1 TRBV7-3 - 13
CASSTYEQYF TRBJ2-7 TRBV6-2/TRBV6-3 - 10
CASSLGPGFNSPLHF TRBJ1-6 TRBV28 - 15
CASSFRGFQPQHF TRBJ1-5 TRBV7-6 - 13
CASSQVEGMGLFF TRBJ1-4 TRBV4-1 - 13
CASSLPGPTRTEAFF TRBJ1-1 TRBV7-8 - 15
CATSTQRDYKNIQYF TRBJ2-4 TRBV24-1 TRBD2 15
CASSRWREGTDTQYF TRBJ2-3 TRBV5-4 TRBD2 15
CASSAVTGGAGANVLTF TRBJ2-6 TRBV7-6 TRBD1 17
CASREGPWTGGAYYGYTF TRBJ1-2 TRBV28 TRBD1 18
CSARTLEAFF TRBJ1-1 TRBV29-1 - 10
CSARDGPKWALSGANVLTF TRBJ2-6 TRBV20-1 - 19
CASSFLRDGNTIYF TRBJ1-3 TRBV6-5 - 14
CASSPRQGVIANRRIEVFF TRBJ1-1 TRBV9 TRBD1 19
CSATRTAYNEQFF TRBJ2-1 TRBV20-1 - 13
CASSDGEPLHF TRBJ1-6 TRBV25-1 - 11
CATSMGTEAFF TRBJ1-1 TRBV24-1 - 11
CASSLSGRGYNEQFF TRBJ2-1 TRBV2 TRBD2 15
CATSGRVLANTGELFF TRBJ2-2 TRBV24-1 - 16
CASSLVGTGIPYEQYF TRBJ2-7 TRBV12-3/TRBV12-4 TRBD1 16